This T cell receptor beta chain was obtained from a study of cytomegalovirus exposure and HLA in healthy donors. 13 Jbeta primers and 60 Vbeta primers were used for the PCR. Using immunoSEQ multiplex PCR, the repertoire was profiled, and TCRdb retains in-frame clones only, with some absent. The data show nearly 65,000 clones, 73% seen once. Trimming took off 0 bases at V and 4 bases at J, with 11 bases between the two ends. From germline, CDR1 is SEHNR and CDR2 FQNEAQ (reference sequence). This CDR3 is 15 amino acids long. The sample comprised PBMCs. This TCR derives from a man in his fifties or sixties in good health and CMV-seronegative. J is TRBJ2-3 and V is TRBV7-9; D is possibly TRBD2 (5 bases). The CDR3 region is CASSLAISLADTQYF. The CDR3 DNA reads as TGTGCCAGCAGCTTAGCGATATCACTAGCAGATACGCAGTATTTT.